A single sample gave rise to the 13 T cell receptor beta chains below, sequenced in a study of T cells in localized non-small cell lung cancer. Using immunoSEQ multiplex PCR, the repertoire was profiled, and TCRdb retains in-frame clones only, with some absent. The table has more than 45,000 clones, around 77% seen once. The sample consisted of peripheral blood, taken before any cancer treatment. The receptors were gathered from a man aged 40-75 years with stage I squamous cell lung carcinoma.

This clone appeared once. This rearrangement joins TRBV21-1 to TRBJ2-7; the table's TRBD2 call for D was not verified on the DNA. TRBV21-1 is tagged as a pseudogene. This CDR3 region has 14 residues. In DNA form, the CDR3 reads TGTGCCAGCAGCAAAGATCCGGGGGTTTACGAGCAGTACTTC. This translates into CASSKDPGVYEQYF.

V usage is TRBV10-3 and J usage is TRBJ2-3; no clear D gene. Germline loops: CDR1 ENHRY, CDR2 SYGVKD. V shed 1 base and J shed 11 bases, with 13 bases lying between them. The CDR3 is 13 amino acids. CDR3 nucleotide sequence: TGTGCCATCAGTGAGTACTGGGGTAAGAGGCAGTATTTT. Its protein product is CAISEYWGKRQYF.

The sample holds a few counts of this clone. V usage is TRBV7-2 and J usage is TRBJ2-3, with D possibly matching TRBD2 (5 bases). V was cut by 1 base and J by 12 bases, with 11 bases left in between. Germline lookup yields CDR1 SGHTA and CDR2 FQGNSA. The CDR3 is made up of 12 amino acids. The CDR3 sequence: CASSLGLNYQYF. The CDR3 bases are TGTGCCAGCAGCTTAGGACTAAACTATCAGTATTTT.

A single count supports this clone. The chain is built from TRBV5-5 and TRBJ2-3; 10 bases fit TRBD1. CDR3 length: 15 residues. V was clipped by 1 base and J by 3 bases; unmatched bases: 2. The germline gives CDR1 SGHKS, CDR2 YYEKEE (reference sequence). CDR3 bases: TGTGCCAGCAGCTTGAGGACAGGGGGGACAGATACGCAGTATTTT. Translation gives CASSLRTGGTDTQYF.

The genes are TRBV7-9 and TRBJ1-2, with 7 positions matching TRBD1. Germline lookup yields CDR1 SEHNR and CDR2 FQNEAQ (reference sequence). This CDR3 region has 15 residues. The trim removed 1 base at V and 7 bases at J, leaving 9 bases unmatched. The CDR3 region has the DNA TGTGCCAGCAGCTTAGGAAAGGGGGCGGGAGCTGGCTACACCTTC. Residues: CASSLGKGAGAGYTF.

V is TRBV5-4 and J is TRBJ1-6; 8 bases map to TRBD1. This CDR3 is built from 13 residues. Germline V gene data show CDR1 as SGHNT and CDR2 as YYREEE (reference sequence). V shed 3 bases, J shed 10 bases, and the junction held 3 bases outside the gene matches. Here the CDR3 reads CASSSGQGSPLHF. The DNA of the CDR3 is TGTGCCAGCAGCTCAGGACAGGGATCACCCCTCCACTTT.

In its sample, this clone was seen a few times. This chain joins TRBV27 and TRBJ1-5, with no clear D. Germline CDR1 reads MNHEY; CDR2 reads SMNVEV (reference sequence). CDR3 length: 14 amino acids. The V end was cut by 1 base, the J end by 1 base, with 5 bases between. CDR3 protein: CASSLYSSNQPQHF. The CDR3 bases are TGTGCCAGCAGTTTATACTCAAGCAATCAGCCCCAGCATTTT.

In its sample, this clone was seen a few times. The gene calls are TRBV5-8 and TRBJ1-5; maybe TRBD1 (5 bases). Trimming took 0 bases from V and 6 from J, leaving 13 bases between them. The CDR3 sequence is 15 residues long. Germline-derived CDR1 and CDR2 are SGHTS and YDEGEE. CDR3 bases: TGTGCCAGCAGCTTGGAGCAGGGTGGGACTCAGCCCCAGCATTTT. Protein: CASSLEQGGTQPQHF.

This rearrangement joins TRBV28 to TRBJ1-1; D is unclear. CDR3 length: 14 amino acids. The germline V gene has CDR1 MDHEN and CDR2 SYDVKM. V lost 1 base to trimming and J lost 5 bases, with 11 bases between them. In nucleotides, the CDR3 is TGTGCCAGCAGTTTATCCGGGCCGATTACTGAAGCTTTCTTT. Its protein is CASSLSGPITEAFF.

This clone showed up just a few times. V and J are TRBV18 and TRBJ1-4, with TRBD1 matching 7 bases. The CDR3 contains 14 residues. CDR1 KGHSH and CDR2 LQKENI come from the germline V gene. The ends lost 4 bases at V and 2 bases at J; junction bases unmatched: 1. The DNA of the CDR3 is TGTGCCAGCTCACTCAGGGGGACTAATGAAAAACTGTTTTTT. This codes for CASSLRGTNEKLFF.

The V and J genes are TRBV28 and TRBJ2-4; TRBD1 matches 8 bases. Germline CDR1 MDHEN, CDR2 SYDVKM. V lost 4 bases and J lost 9; bases outside the gene matches: 8. This CDR3 region has 14 residues. The CDR3 nucleotides are TGTGCCAGCAGTTACCCGGGACAGGTTAGCATTCAGTACTTC. This encodes CASSYPGQVSIQYF. The full variable domain, with the rest looked up from reference TRBV28 and TRBJ2-4, is DVKVTQSSRYLVKRTGEKVFLECVQDMDHENMFWYRQDPGLGLRLIYFSYDVKMKEKGDIPEGYSVSREKKERFSLILESASTNQTSMYLCASSYPGQVSIQYFGAGTRLSVL.

The CDR3 DNA sequence: TGTGCTAGCGGCTCCAGCGGGGGACTTCAAGAGACCCAGTACTTC. Translated: CASGSSGGLQETQYF. V gene TRBV7-7 combines with J gene TRBJ2-5; 8 bases line up with TRBD2. The CDR3 has 15 amino acids. Germline V gene lookup returns CDR1 SSHAT and CDR2 FNYEAQ (reference sequence).

This chain joins TRBV2 and TRBJ1-5; possible D gene TRBD1, 6 bases. With 4 bases removed from V and 0 bases from J, the gap between germline ends came to 7 bases. There are 14 residues in the CDR3. Germline CDR1 is SNHLY and CDR2 is FYNNEI. The CDR3 DNA reads TGTGCCAGCAGTGCAGGGGTTAGCAATCAGCCCCAGCATTTT. Translation: CASSAGVSNQPQHF. Using reference TRBV2 and TRBJ1-5 for the parts outside the CDR3, the full variable domain is EPEVTQTPSHQVTQMGQEVILRCVPISNHLYFYWYRQILGQKVEFLVSFYNNEISEKSEIFDDQFSVERPDGSNFTLKIRSTKLEDSAMYFCASSAGVSNQPQHFGDGTRLSIL.